This T cell receptor beta chain emerged from a study of technical replicates of blood from four donors. CDR1 WNHNN and CDR2 SYGVQD come from the germline V gene (reference sequence). V was pared by 4 bases and J by 1 base, with 8 bases of the junction left unmatched. The CDR3 runs 16 residues. Sequencing was performed with immunoSEQ multiplex PCR; in TCRdb, only in-frame clones are kept and a portion is missing. The sample holds about 12,000 clones, 94% seen once. Sample: PBMCs. The TCR originated in a human donor in good health. The chain employs TRBV10-1 and TRBJ2-7, with 9 positions matching TRBD1. Here the CDR3 reads CASSGSTGGMSYEQYF. Written as DNA, the CDR3 is TGCGCCAGCAGTGGTTCGACAGGGGGAATGTCCTACGAGCAGTACTTC.